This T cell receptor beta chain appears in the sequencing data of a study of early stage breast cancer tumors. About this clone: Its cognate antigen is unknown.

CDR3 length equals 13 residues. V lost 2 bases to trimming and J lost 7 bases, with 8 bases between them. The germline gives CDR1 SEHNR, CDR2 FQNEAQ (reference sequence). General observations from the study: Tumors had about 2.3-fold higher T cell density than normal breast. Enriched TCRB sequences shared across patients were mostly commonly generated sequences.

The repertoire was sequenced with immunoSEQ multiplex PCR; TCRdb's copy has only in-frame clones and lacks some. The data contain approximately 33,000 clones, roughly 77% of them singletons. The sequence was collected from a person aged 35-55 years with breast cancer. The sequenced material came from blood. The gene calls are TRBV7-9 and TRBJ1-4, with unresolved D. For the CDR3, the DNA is TGTGCCAGCAGCTTACTCGGGTTTGAAAAACTGTTTTTT. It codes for CASSLLGFEKLFF.